These T cell receptor beta chains were read from a single sample in a study of glioma-infiltrating T cells after dendritic cell vaccination. Method: immunoSEQ multiplex PCR; TCRdb's copy keeps in-frame clones and lacks some. The repertoire has approximately 85,000 clones, around 84% of them found once; the top ten carry 8.5%. Source: blood, taken after dendritic cell vaccination. These receptors all come from a human donor with glioblastoma. Each CDR3 is given with its conserved first and last residue. D genes are given only for firm matches. Where a row states a size, it is once, few, many or the class of an expanded clone; other rows omit it.

CDR3 DNA: TGTGCCAGCTCGTGGGGGACAGATACCGGGGAGCTGTTTTTT
CDR3 protein: CASSWGTDTGELFF
J gene: TRBJ2-2
V gene: TRBV19
clone size: NA
D gene: TRBD1

CDR3 DNA: TGTGCCAGCAGCTACACAGGGGGCTACGAGCAGTACTTC
CDR3 protein: CASSYTGGYEQYF
J gene: TRBJ2-7
V gene: TRBV7-8
clone size: NA
D gene: TRBD1

CDR3 DNA: TGTGCCAGCAGTGAAAGGGACAGGCCCCCTTACAATGAGCAGTTCTTC
CDR3 protein: CASSERDRPPYNEQFF
J gene: TRBJ2-1
V gene: TRBV6-1
clone size: NA
D gene: TRBD1

CDR3 DNA: TGCGCCAGCAGCGGGGGACACGTGAACACTGAAGCTTTCTTT
CDR3 protein: CASSGGHVNTEAFF
J gene: TRBJ1-1
V gene: TRBV5-1
clone size: NA
D gene: NA

CDR3 DNA: TGTGCCAGCAGCTTGGTTCAGGGCGACACCGGGGAGCTGTTTTTT
CDR3 protein: CASSLVQGDTGELFF
J gene: TRBJ2-2
V gene: TRBV5-6
clone size: NA
D gene: NA

CDR3 DNA: TGTGCCAGCAGCAAAGCCCGGGGGGCGATGGATGAAAAACTGTTTTTT
CDR3 protein: CASSKARGAMDEKLFF
J gene: TRBJ1-4
V gene: TRBV21-1
clone size: NA
D gene: NA

CDR3 DNA: TGTGCCAGCAGCTCCTTCCCCGCCTACAGGAACGACAAGGAGACCCAGTACTTC
CDR3 protein: CASSSFPAYRNDKETQYF
J gene: TRBJ2-5
V gene: TRBV7-9
clone size: NA
D gene: NA

CDR3 DNA: TGTGCCAGCTCAAAGACAGGGGGCAGTGGCTACACCTTC
CDR3 protein: CASSKTGGSGYTF
J gene: TRBJ1-2
V gene: TRBV18
clone size: NA
D gene: TRBD1

CDR3 DNA: TGCAGCTTCGGACAGGGCTTAGGTGAAAAACTGTTTTTT
CDR3 protein: CSFGQGLGEKLFF
J gene: TRBJ1-4
V gene: TRBV29-1
clone size: NA
D gene: TRBD1

CDR3 DNA: TGTGCCTGGAGTGTACGGAGGGAGGGCCCCTCCTTTTACGAGCAGTACTTC
CDR3 protein: CAWSVRREGPSFYEQYF
J gene: TRBJ2-7
V gene: TRBV30
clone size: few
D gene: TRBD2

CDR3 DNA: TGTGCCAGCAGTTACAAGGGACAGGGGGCCATCGGGGAGCTGTTTTTT
CDR3 protein: CASSYKGQGAIGELFF
J gene: TRBJ2-2
V gene: TRBV6-5
clone size: NA
D gene: TRBD1

CDR3 DNA: TGCGCCAGCAGCCAAGATCACGCACCTGTACAGGGGAACACTGAAGCTTTCTTT
CDR3 protein: CASSQDHAPVQGNTEAFF
J gene: TRBJ1-1
V gene: TRBV4-1
clone size: NA
D gene: NA

CDR3 DNA: TGTGCCAGCAGTTCACCAGCGGGAGCTTTCTACGAGCAGTACTTC
CDR3 protein: CASSSPAGAFYEQYF
J gene: TRBJ2-7
V gene: TRBV28
clone size: few
D gene: TRBD2

CDR3 DNA: TGTGCCAGCAGCAACCCACAGGGTGGCACCGGGGAGCTGTTTTTT
CDR3 protein: CASSNPQGGTGELFF
J gene: TRBJ2-2
V gene: TRBV7-9
clone size: NA
D gene: NA

CDR3 DNA: TGTGCCAGCAGCTTAGGTCTCCGGGTGGAGGATCAGCCCCAGCATTTT
CDR3 protein: CASSLGLRVEDQPQHF
J gene: TRBJ1-5
V gene: TRBV7-9
clone size: NA
D gene: NA

CDR3 DNA: TGTGCCAGCAGTGACCGAGCGGGGAATAGCAATGAGCAGTTCTTC
CDR3 protein: CASSDRAGNSNEQFF
J gene: TRBJ2-1
V gene: TRBV6-4
clone size: NA
D gene: TRBD2

CDR3 DNA: TGTGCCAGCAACCCAGGTCTTGGTGGCTACACCTTC
CDR3 protein: CASNPGLGGYTF
J gene: TRBJ1-2
V gene: TRBV6-1
clone size: once
D gene: NA

CDR3 DNA: TGTGCCAGCCTGATAGCGGGGAGGAACACCGGGGAGCTGTTTTTT
CDR3 protein: CASLIAGRNTGELFF
J gene: TRBJ2-2
V gene: TRBV7-2
clone size: NA
D gene: TRBD2

CDR3 DNA: TGTGCCAGCAGTTTGCCGGACACCAGGACCCAGTACTTC
CDR3 protein: CASSLPDTRTQYF
J gene: TRBJ2-5
V gene: TRBV6-5
clone size: NA
D gene: NA

CDR3 DNA: TGTGCCAGTAGCAATCTAGCGGGAGAGACCCAGTACTTC
CDR3 protein: CASSNLAGETQYF
J gene: TRBJ2-5
V gene: TRBV19
clone size: NA
D gene: TRBD2

CDR3 DNA: TGTGCCAGCAGCTTGGCCTCCGGGACAGGGGGAGAGACCCAGTACTTC
CDR3 protein: CASSLASGTGGETQYF
J gene: TRBJ2-5
V gene: TRBV5-4
clone size: NA
D gene: TRBD1

CDR3 DNA: TGCGCCAGCAGCCCAGGGACAGGGGGCAACACTGAAGCTTTCTTT
CDR3 protein: CASSPGTGGNTEAFF
J gene: TRBJ1-1
V gene: TRBV5-1
clone size: NA
D gene: TRBD1

CDR3 DNA: TGTGCCAGCAGTGGAAGCGGGGGGCCTGCCTCTGGGGCCAACGTCCTGACTTTC
CDR3 protein: CASSGSGGPASGANVLTF
J gene: TRBJ2-6
V gene: TRBV6-1
clone size: NA
D gene: TRBD2

CDR3 DNA: TGCGCCAGCAGCTGGGGCCGGGACAGGGCGTATGGCTACACCTTC
CDR3 protein: CASSWGRDRAYGYTF
J gene: TRBJ1-2
V gene: TRBV5-1
clone size: few
D gene: TRBD1

CDR3 DNA: TGTGCCAGCAAAGGAGTGGAGGGATCACCCCTCCACTTT
CDR3 protein: CASKGVEGSPLHF
J gene: TRBJ1-6
V gene: TRBV6-6
clone size: NA
D gene: NA

CDR3 DNA: TGTGCCAGCAGTTTAGGGAGGTGGGACTCTGGAAACACCATATATTTT
CDR3 protein: CASSLGRWDSGNTIYF
J gene: TRBJ1-3
V gene: TRBV27
clone size: NA
D gene: NA

CDR3 DNA: TGTGCCAGCAGTTTAAAGGGGACTGAAGCTTTCTTT
CDR3 protein: CASSLKGTEAFF
J gene: TRBJ1-1
V gene: TRBV28
clone size: NA
D gene: NA

CDR3 DNA: TGTGCCAGCAGTTGGGGGCGAATGAACACTGAAGCTTTCTTT
CDR3 protein: CASSWGRMNTEAFF
J gene: TRBJ1-1
V gene: TRBV27
clone size: NA
D gene: NA

CDR3 DNA: TGTGCCAGCAGTCTAGGGGGGACAGGGGGACCCGATGAGCAGTTCTTC
CDR3 protein: CASSLGGTGGPDEQFF
J gene: TRBJ2-1
V gene: TRBV28
clone size: NA
D gene: TRBD1

CDR3 DNA: TGTGCCAGCAGCTACGGACTAGCGGGGGGAGAGACCCAGTACTTC
CDR3 protein: CASSYGLAGGETQYF
J gene: TRBJ2-5
V gene: TRBV5-8
clone size: few
D gene: TRBD2

CDR3 DNA: TGTGCCAGCAGCGTAGCGGCGGCAGGGGCCGAGTACGAGCAGTACTTC
CDR3 protein: CASSVAAAGAEYEQYF
J gene: TRBJ2-7
V gene: TRBV9
clone size: NA
D gene: NA

CDR3 DNA: TGTGCCAGCAGTCAAGACAGTCCTTATGGCTACACCTTC
CDR3 protein: CASSQDSPYGYTF
J gene: TRBJ1-2
V gene: TRBV6-1
clone size: NA
D gene: NA

CDR3 DNA: TGTGCCAGCAGTGGGACTAGTTTAGAGACCCAGTACTTC
CDR3 protein: CASSGTSLETQYF
J gene: TRBJ2-5
V gene: TRBV25-1
clone size: NA
D gene: TRBD2

CDR3 DNA: TGTGCCAGCAGTTACCCTCCCGGGCAGGGTCCTCACAATGAGCAGTTCTTC
CDR3 protein: CASSYPPGQGPHNEQFF
J gene: TRBJ2-1
V gene: TRBV27
clone size: NA
D gene: NA

CDR3 DNA: TGTGCCAGCAGCCATCCCCGGGACAGGGGCCTCACTGAAGCTTTCTTT
CDR3 protein: CASSHPRDRGLTEAFF
J gene: TRBJ1-1
V gene: TRBV7-2
clone size: once
D gene: TRBD1

CDR3 DNA: TGTGCCAGCAGTTCCCTGGCGGGGATTCGCACCTACGAGCAGTACTTC
CDR3 protein: CASSSLAGIRTYEQYF
J gene: TRBJ2-7
V gene: TRBV5-6
clone size: NA
D gene: NA

CDR3 DNA: TGTGCCAGCAGCTCTCTGTCCCTCGGGACAGGGGGCGCGAAGACCCAGTACTTC
CDR3 protein: CASSSLSLGTGGAKTQYF
J gene: TRBJ2-5
V gene: TRBV11-2
clone size: few
D gene: TRBD1

CDR3 DNA: TGCAGCGTTTCCGGGACAGGTACCTACAATGAGCAGTTCTTC
CDR3 protein: CSVSGTGTYNEQFF
J gene: TRBJ2-1
V gene: TRBV29-1
clone size: NA
D gene: TRBD1

CDR3 DNA: TGTGCCAGCAGTCCGACTGTAGACAGGCGTGGCTACACCTTC
CDR3 protein: CASSPTVDRRGYTF
J gene: TRBJ1-2
V gene: TRBV6-1
clone size: NA
D gene: NA

CDR3 DNA: TGTGCCAGCAGCCTTCTCGTCATAGGGGGTGCCACCGGGGAGCTGTTTTTT
CDR3 protein: CASSLLVIGGATGELFF
J gene: TRBJ2-2
V gene: TRBV7-8
clone size: NA
D gene: NA

CDR3 DNA: TGTGCCAGCAGTGCGGGGTTCTCTGGAAACACCATATATTTT
CDR3 protein: CASSAGFSGNTIYF
J gene: TRBJ1-3
V gene: TRBV2
clone size: once
D gene: NA

CDR3 DNA: TGTGCCAGCAGTTTCGGGACAGGGGGCGAATGGCGGCACACTGAAGCTTTCTTT
CDR3 protein: CASSFGTGGEWRHTEAFF
J gene: TRBJ1-1
V gene: TRBV28
clone size: many
D gene: TRBD1

CDR3 DNA: TGTGCCAGCAGCTTAGCGCGGGCAGGGGGACGATCTGGGGCCAACGTCCTGACTTTC
CDR3 protein: CASSLARAGGRSGANVLTF
J gene: TRBJ2-6
V gene: TRBV7-2
clone size: NA
D gene: TRBD1

CDR3 DNA: TGTGCCAGCAGCTCTCCGGGACAGGGGGCTTTCGGTGGCTACACCTTC
CDR3 protein: CASSSPGQGAFGGYTF
J gene: TRBJ1-2
V gene: TRBV5-4
clone size: NA
D gene: TRBD1